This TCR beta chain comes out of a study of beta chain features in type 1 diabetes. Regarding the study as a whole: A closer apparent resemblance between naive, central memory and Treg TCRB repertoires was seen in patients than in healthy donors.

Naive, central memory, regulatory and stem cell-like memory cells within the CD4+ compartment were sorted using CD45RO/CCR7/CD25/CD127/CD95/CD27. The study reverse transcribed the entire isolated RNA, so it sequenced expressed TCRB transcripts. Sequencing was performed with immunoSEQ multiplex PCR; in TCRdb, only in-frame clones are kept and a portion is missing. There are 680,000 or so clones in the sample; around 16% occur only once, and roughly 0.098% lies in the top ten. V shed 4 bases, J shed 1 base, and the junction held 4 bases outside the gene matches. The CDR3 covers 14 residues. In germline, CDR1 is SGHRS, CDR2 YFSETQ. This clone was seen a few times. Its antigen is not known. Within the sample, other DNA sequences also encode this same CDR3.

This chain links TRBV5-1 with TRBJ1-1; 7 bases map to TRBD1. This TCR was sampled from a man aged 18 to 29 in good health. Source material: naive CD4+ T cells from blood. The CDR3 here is CASSLRQGNTEAFF. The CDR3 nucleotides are TGCGCCAGCAGCCTCCGACAGGGGAACACTGAAGCTTTCTTT. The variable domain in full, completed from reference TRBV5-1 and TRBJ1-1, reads KAGVTQTPRYLIKTRGQQVTLSCSPISGHRSVSWYQQTPGQGLQFLFEYFSETQRNKGNFPGRFSGRQFSNSRSEMNVSTLELGDSALYLCASSLRQGNTEAFFGQGTRLTVV.